These 13 T cell receptor beta chains were sequenced from one sample in a study of tumor and adjacent non-tumor tissue in lung cancer. The library came from three nested PCR rounds adapted from ARM-PCR protocols. TCRdb passed the multiplex PCR reads through MiXCR, listing each CDR3 protein once. The table records roughly 74,000 distinct CDR3 sequences, more than 65% of them present only once. The template was RNA from unsorted bulk tissue. Distant lung tissue was collected more than 3 cm away from the tumor edge. The source material was distant non-tumor lung tissue. These receptors were obtained from a man between 65 and 85 years old with non-small cell lung cancer.

This clonotype showed up just once. At one end the junction does not follow the germline gene, possibly because of a read error. J is TRBJ2-3 and V is TRBV12-3 or TRBV12-4, with D hard to call. The CDR3 is made up of 11 amino acids. The CDR3 region has the DNA TGTGTCAGCAATATTAAAGATACGCAATATTTT. Protein product: CVSNIKDTQYF.

The CDR3 DNA is TGTGCCAGCAACGCCGACAGGGACATTGAAGCTTTCTTT. Its translation is CASNADRDIEAFF. This chain uses TRBV11-1 with TRBJ1-1; the match to TRBD1 covers 7 bases. The CDR3 runs to 13 residues. Germline V lookup: CDR1 SGHAT, CDR2 FQDESV (reference sequence). J gave up 7 bases and V 7 bases, and 9 bases lay outside the gene matches.

The gene calls are TRBV6-6 and TRBJ1-5; TRBD1 aligns across 7 bases. V was pared by 2 bases and J by 4 bases, with 17 bases of the junction left unmatched. The CDR3 contains 19 residues. CDR1 and CDR2 from the germline V gene are MNHNY and SVGAGI (reference sequence). CDR3 nucleotides: TGTGCCAGCAGTTACCCCAGACAGGGTGTCAGAGGGAGAAATCAGCCCCAGCATTTT. It specifies CASSYPRQGVRGRNQPQHF.

In regard to this clonotype: Mismatch with germline at one junction end may stem from a read error. The rearrangement joins TRBV30 to TRBJ1-1, with D perhaps TRBD1 (6 bases). Germline loops: CDR1 GTSNPN, CDR2 SVGIG (reference sequence). CDR3 length: 11 residues. The CDR3 protein is CAWRGSSEAFF. The CDR3 DNA reads TGCGCCTGGAGGGGGTCCAGTGAAGCTTTCTTT.

The genes are TRBV11-1 and TRBJ2-1, with a weak D call TRBD2 (6 bases). The V and J ends lost 6 bases and 6 bases respectively, with 12 bases between them. CDR1 SGHAT and CDR2 FQDESV come from the germline V gene (reference sequence). The CDR3 consists of 13 residues. CDR3 sequence (DNA): TGTGCCAGCAGTTCGGGAGTTAGCAATGAGCAGTTCTTC. Translating it yields CASSSGVSNEQFF.

The genes are TRBV10-3 and TRBJ1-5, with TRBD1 as a possible D gene (5 bases). The CDR3 covers 13 residues. Trimming took off 9 bases at V and 2 bases at J, with 11 bases between the two ends. CDR1 ENHRY and CDR2 SYGVKD come from the germline V gene. CDR3 DNA: TGTGCCATTCGGGGGGGGGGCAATCAGCCCCAGCATTTT. Translating gives CAIRGGGNQPQHF.

To note about this clonotype: No conserved phenylalanine or tryptophan is present at the end of the CDR3, so a read error is the likely explanation. The DNA is left out, because the CDR3 cannot be placed on it with certainty; the CDR3 is given as TCRdb lists it. The chain employs TRBV21-1 and TRBJ1-5; the DNA was not compared with TRBD1, the D call given in the table. TRBV21-1 is a pseudogene. The CDR3 extends over 15 residues, inclusive of both ends. The CDR3 sequence is CASIVDGGSNQPQHY.

This clonotype showed up many times. The chain couples TRBV29-1 to TRBJ2-5, with D possibly being TRBD1 (5 bases). The CDR3 loop spans 13 amino acids. Trimming stripped 6 bases from V and 2 bases from J, with 13 bases between. Germline CDR1 is SQVTM and CDR2 is ANQGSEA. The CDR3 region is CSVADRLQETQYF. The CDR3 DNA reads as TGCAGCGTCGCCGACAGATTACAAGAGACCCAGTACTTC.

As to this clonotype: A much larger clone is a single base away; this may be a read error. This chain links TRBV30 with TRBJ1-1; possible D gene TRBD1, 5 bases. The CDR3 has 11 amino acids. The V gene's germline CDR1 is GTSNPN and CDR2 SVGIG (reference sequence). CDR3 in DNA: TGTGCCTGGAGGGGGACCAGTGAAGTTTTCTTT. This gives the protein CAWRGTSEVFF.

The table lists this clonotype with a few counts. A read error may explain this, as a much larger clone is one base away. The chain joins TRBV20-1 to TRBJ1-2, with 9 bases matching TRBD1. Germline V gene lookup returns CDR1 DFQATT and CDR2 SNEGSKA (reference sequence). J gave up 4 bases and V 4 bases, and 10 bases lay outside the gene matches. The CDR3 runs 15 residues. The CDR3 DNA reads TGCAGTGCTATAGATGTGGAGGGACAGGGCTATGGCTACACCTTC. This codes for CSAIDVEGQGYGYTF.

This clonotype was picked up a small number of times. Given a much more abundant clone one base away, this may be a read error. This chain joins TRBV12-3 or TRBV12-4 and TRBJ1-1; D not resolved. V lost 3 bases and J lost 5, with 13 bases in between. This CDR3 is 14 amino acids long. The CDR3 here is CASSLPRLGTEAFF. DNA for the CDR3: TGTGCCAGCAGTTTGCCCAGACTAGGGACTGAAGCTTTCTTT.

Notes on this clonotype: Mismatch with germline at one junction end may stem from a read error. This chain joins TRBV6-1 and TRBJ2-6; TRBD1 is a possible D gene (5 bases). There are 14 residues in the CDR3. CDR1 is MNHNS and CDR2 is SASEGT in the germline V gene. CDR3 in amino acids: CASSEGSGANVMTF. As DNA, the CDR3 is TGTGCCAGCAGTGAGGGGTCTGGGGCCAACGTCATGACTTTC.

Relative to its sample, this clonotype is medium-sized. The rearrangement uses TRBV11-2 and TRBJ2-1, with TRBD2 identical over 9 bases. V gave up 5 bases and J gave up 0 bases; unmatched junction bases: 2. The CDR3 loop spans 15 amino acids. Germline V gives CDR1 SGHAT, CDR2 FQNNGV. The CDR3 loop is CASSTSGLSYNEQFF. The CDR3 region has the DNA TGTGCCAGCAGCACTAGCGGGCTCTCCTACAATGAGCAGTTCTTC. Looking up the rest from reference TRBV11-2 and TRBJ2-1 gives the full variable domain: EAGVAQSPRYKIIEKRQSVAFWCNPISGHATLYWYQQILGQGPKLLIQFQNNGVVDDSQLPKDRFSAERLKGVDSTLKIQPAKLEDSAVYLCASSTSGLSYNEQFFGPGTRLTVL.